Given below is one TCR beta chain in context. Its antigen is not known. The sample originates from a study of regulatory T cells in long-lasting Graves disease. Study-wide findings and caveats: TRBV28, TRBJ1-2 and TRBJ2-5 were favored in persistent disease.

As to time point: newly diagnosed GD, antithyroid drugs for less than 3 months. RNA isolated from PBMCs was used to make the TCR library. Patients came from an endocrinology department in Xi'an, China. Germline lookup yields CDR1 LNHNV and CDR2 YYDKDF (reference sequence). This CDR3 spans 16 amino acids. V was clipped by 0 bases and J by 7 bases, with 16 bases between them. Arm-PCR of CDR3 regions and iRepertoire HTBI primers were used to build TCR beta libraries. TCRdb fed the multiplex PCR reads into MiXCR, producing one record per CDR3 protein. The profile shows some 560,000 distinct CDR3 sequences, 15% to 20% of them singletons. A further study also used this sample, focusing on T cells in Graves' hyperthyroidism and ophthalmopathy. That source reports: Exclusion of a patient resulted from uncontrolled infection, other autoimmune disease, pregnancy or lactation. Every diagnosis used clinical symptoms, serum thyroxine and TRAb, thyroid ultrasound and orbital computed tomography.

This sequence was found in a middle-aged woman with Graves disease. Specimen: peripheral blood mononuclear cells (PBMCs), collected at new diagnosis, from a patient treated with antithyroid drugs. The V gene is TRBV15, the J gene TRBJ2-1; D assignment may be TRBD1 or TRBD2 (6 bases each). CDR3 bases: TGTGCCACCAGCAGAGATTTGGGGGGCCCTCCGAATGAGCAGTTCTTC. Translating it yields CATSRDLGGPPNEQFF.